This T cell receptor beta chain was identified in a study of early T cells in non-severe SARS-CoV-2 infection. Study summary: Sequencing targeted bulk RNA from unsorted whole blood, leaving chains unpaired.

This clonotype was recorded a few times. There are 14 residues in the CDR3. Germline V gene lookup returns CDR1 MNHEY and CDR2 SVGAGI. The V and J ends lost 3 bases and 5 bases respectively, with 12 bases between them. TCRdb re-called the 5' RACE reads through MiXCR, storing one row per CDR3 protein. The sample records about 30,000 distinct CDR3 sequences, roughly 7% being singletons. The receptor's source is an adult who was a healthcare worker with PCR-confirmed SARS-CoV-2 infection or an uninfected control (not recorded which). The chain couples TRBV6-5 to TRBJ2-3; the D gene is possibly TRBD2 (7 bases). Sample: whole blood. CDR3 DNA sequence: TGTGCCAGCAGTTATGCGGGGGCGGGAGATACGCAGTATTTT. It specifies CASSYAGAGDTQYF.